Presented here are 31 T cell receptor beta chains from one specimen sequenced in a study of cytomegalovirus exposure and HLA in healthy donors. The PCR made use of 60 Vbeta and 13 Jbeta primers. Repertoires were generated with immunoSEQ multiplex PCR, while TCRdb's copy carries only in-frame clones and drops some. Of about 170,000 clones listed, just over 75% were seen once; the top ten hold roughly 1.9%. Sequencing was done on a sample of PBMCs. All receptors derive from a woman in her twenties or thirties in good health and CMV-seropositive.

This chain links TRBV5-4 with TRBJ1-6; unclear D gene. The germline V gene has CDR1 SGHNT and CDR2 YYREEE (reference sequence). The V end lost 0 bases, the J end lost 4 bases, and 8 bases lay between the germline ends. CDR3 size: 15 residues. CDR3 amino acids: CASSLGRPYNSPLHF. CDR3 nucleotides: TGTGCCAGCAGCTTGGGGCGGCCATATAATTCACCCCTCCACTTT.

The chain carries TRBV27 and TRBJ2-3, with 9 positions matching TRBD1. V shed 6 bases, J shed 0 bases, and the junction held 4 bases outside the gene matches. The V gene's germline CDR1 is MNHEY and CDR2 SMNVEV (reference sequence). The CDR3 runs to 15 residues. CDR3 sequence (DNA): TGTGCCAGCAGCTGGACAGGGGCTAGCACAGATACGCAGTATTTT. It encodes CASSWTGASTDTQYF.

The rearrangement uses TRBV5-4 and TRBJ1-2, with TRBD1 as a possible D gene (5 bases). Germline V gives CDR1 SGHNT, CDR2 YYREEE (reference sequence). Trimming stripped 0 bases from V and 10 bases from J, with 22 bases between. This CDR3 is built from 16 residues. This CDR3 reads CASSLANRQGGVDYTF. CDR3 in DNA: TGTGCCAGCAGCTTGGCGAACAGGCAGGGAGGAGTTGACTACACCTTC. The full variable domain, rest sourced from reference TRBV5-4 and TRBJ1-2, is ETGVTQSPTHLIKTRGQQVTLRCSSQSGHNTVSWYQQALGQGPQFIFQYYREEENGRGNFPPRFSGLQFPNYSSELNVNALELDDSALYLCASSLANRQGGVDYTFGSGTRLTVV.

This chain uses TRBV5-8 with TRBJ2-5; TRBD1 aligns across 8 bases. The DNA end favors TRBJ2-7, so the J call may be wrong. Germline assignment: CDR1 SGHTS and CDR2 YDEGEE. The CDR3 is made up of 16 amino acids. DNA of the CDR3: TGTGCCAGCAGCTGGCCGAAAAACAGGGGGGACTACGAGCAGTACTTC. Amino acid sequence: CASSWPKNRGDYEQYF.

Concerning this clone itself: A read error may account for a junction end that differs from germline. In DNA, the CDR3 is TGTGCAACCAGCAGAGATCAGTTTGGCGGGGGAGTCCTATCCTACAATGAGCAGTTCTTC. Protein sequence: CATSRDQFGGGVLSYNEQFF. The V gene is TRBV15, the J gene TRBJ2-1; 7 bases align to TRBD2. The CDR3 has 20 amino acids. From germline, CDR1 is LNHNV and CDR2 YYDKDF (reference sequence).

The CDR3 DNA reads as TGCGCCAGCAGCGCCTATACAGGGATTGAAAACACCATATATTTT. Its translation: CASSAYTGIENTIYF. This chain connects TRBV5-1 to TRBJ1-3; perhaps TRBD1 as D (6 bases). V gave up 4 bases and J gave up 6 bases, with 17 bases separating them. The CDR3 totals 15 residues. Per the germline V gene, CDR1 is SGHRS and CDR2 is YFSETQ.

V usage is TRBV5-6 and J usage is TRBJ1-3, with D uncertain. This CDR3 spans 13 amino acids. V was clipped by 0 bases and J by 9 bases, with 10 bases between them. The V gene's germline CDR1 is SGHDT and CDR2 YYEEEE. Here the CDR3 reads CASSLVRGVTIYF. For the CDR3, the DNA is TGTGCCAGCAGCTTGGTACGCGGGGTCACCATATATTTT. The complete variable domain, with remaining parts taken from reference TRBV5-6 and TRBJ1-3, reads DAGVTQSPTHLIKTRGQQVTLRCSPKSGHDTVSWYQQALGQGPQFIFQYYEEEERQRGNFPDRFSGHQFPNYSSELNVNALLLGDSALYLCASSLVRGVTIYFGEGSWLTVV.

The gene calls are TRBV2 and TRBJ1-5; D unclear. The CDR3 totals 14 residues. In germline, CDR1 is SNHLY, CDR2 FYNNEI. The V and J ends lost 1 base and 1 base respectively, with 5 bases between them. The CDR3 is CASSEVGSNQPQHF. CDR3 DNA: TGTGCCAGCAGTGAAGTCGGGAGCAATCAGCCCCAGCATTTT.

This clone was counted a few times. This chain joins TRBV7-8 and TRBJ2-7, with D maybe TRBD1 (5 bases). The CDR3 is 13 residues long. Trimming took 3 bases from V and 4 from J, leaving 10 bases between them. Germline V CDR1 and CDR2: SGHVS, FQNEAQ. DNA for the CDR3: TGTGCCAGCAGCTTTGTAGGGGCTTACGAGCAGTACTTC. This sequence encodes CASSFVGAYEQYF.

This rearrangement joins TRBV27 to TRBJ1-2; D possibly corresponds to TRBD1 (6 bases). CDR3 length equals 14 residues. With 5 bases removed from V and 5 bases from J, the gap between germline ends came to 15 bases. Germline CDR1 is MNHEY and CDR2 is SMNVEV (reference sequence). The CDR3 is CASSTDRTGYGYTF. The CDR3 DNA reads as TGTGCCAGCAGTACCGACAGGACGGGTTATGGCTACACCTTC.

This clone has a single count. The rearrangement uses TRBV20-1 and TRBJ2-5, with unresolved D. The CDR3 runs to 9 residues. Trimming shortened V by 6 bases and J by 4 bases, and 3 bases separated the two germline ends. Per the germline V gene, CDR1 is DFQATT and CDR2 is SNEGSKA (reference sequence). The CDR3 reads CSAGETQYF. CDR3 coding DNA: TGCAGTGCCGGAGAGACCCAGTACTTC.

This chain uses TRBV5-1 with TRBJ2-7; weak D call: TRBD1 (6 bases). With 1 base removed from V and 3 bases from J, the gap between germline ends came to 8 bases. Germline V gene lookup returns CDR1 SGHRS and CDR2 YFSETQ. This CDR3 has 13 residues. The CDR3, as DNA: TGCGCCAGCAGCTTGACAGGGAACTACGAGCAGTACTTC. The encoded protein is CASSLTGNYEQYF.

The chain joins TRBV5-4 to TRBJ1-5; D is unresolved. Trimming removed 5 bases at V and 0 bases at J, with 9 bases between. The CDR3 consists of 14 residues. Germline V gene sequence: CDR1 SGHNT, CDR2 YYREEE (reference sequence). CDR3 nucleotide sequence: TGTGCCAGCAGTTCACAGAATAGCAATCAGCCCCAGCATTTT. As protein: CASSSQNSNQPQHF.

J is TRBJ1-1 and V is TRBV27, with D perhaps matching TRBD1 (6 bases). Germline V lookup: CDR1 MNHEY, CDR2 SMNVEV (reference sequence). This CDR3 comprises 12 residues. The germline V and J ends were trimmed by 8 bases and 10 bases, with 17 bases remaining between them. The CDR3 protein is CASGPDRPTAFF. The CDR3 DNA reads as TGTGCCAGCGGGCCCGACAGGCCCACAGCTTTCTTT.

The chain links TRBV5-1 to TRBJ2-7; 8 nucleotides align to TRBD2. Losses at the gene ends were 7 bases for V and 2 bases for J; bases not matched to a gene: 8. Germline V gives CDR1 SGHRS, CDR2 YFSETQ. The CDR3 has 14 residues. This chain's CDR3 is CASVSTSGAYEQYF. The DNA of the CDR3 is TGCGCCAGCGTGTCTACTAGCGGAGCCTACGAGCAGTACTTC.

The CDR3 nucleotides are TGTGCCAGCAGCCAAGGAGCAGCTAGCGGGGACACCGGGGAGCTGTTTTTT. It codes for CASSQGAASGDTGELFF. The chain links TRBV14 to TRBJ2-2; TRBD2 matches 9 bases. From germline, CDR1 is SGHDN and CDR2 FVKESK. There are 17 residues in the CDR3. V lost 1 base, J lost 3 bases, and 6 bases stayed unmatched.

The CDR3 here is CASSDYRGPLDTEAFF. The CDR3 DNA reads TGTGCCAGCAGCGATTACAGGGGTCCCCTTGACACTGAAGCTTTCTTT. The V gene is TRBV9, the J gene TRBJ1-1; 7 bases map to TRBD1. CDR3 size: 16 residues. Germline V CDR1 and CDR2: SGDLS, YYNGEE. The trim removed 3 bases at V and 3 bases at J, leaving 11 bases unmatched.

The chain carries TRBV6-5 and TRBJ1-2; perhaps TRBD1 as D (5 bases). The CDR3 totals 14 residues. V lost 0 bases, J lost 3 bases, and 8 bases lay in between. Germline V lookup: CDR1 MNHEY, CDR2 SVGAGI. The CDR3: CASSYSGRDYGYTF. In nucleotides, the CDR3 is TGTGCCAGCAGTTACTCCGGCAGGGACTATGGCTACACCTTC.

The CDR3 region is CASSYSSHSPLHF. Here the CDR3 DNA reads TGTGCCAGCAGTTACTCCTCCCATTCACCCCTCCACTTT. The V and J genes are TRBV6-5 and TRBJ1-6, with D hard to call. Germline V gene sequence: CDR1 MNHEY, CDR2 SVGAGI. This CDR3 comprises 13 residues. V lost 0 bases to trimming and J lost 8 bases, with 5 bases between them.

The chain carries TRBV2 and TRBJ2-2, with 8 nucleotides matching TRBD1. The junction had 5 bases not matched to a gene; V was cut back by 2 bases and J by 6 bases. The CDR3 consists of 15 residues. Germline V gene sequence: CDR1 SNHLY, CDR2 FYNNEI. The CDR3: CASSERDRRSGELFF. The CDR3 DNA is TGTGCCAGCAGTGAAAGGGACAGGCGGTCCGGGGAGCTGTTTTTT.

CDR3 sequence reads: CASSILGLVSDTQYF. CDR3 coding DNA: TGTGCCAGTAGTATTTTGGGACTAGTATCCGATACGCAGTATTTT. The chain links TRBV19 to TRBJ2-3, with 8 bases fitting TRBD2. Germline V gene lookup returns CDR1 LNHDA and CDR2 SQIVND (reference sequence). V was clipped by 3 bases and J by 6 bases; unmatched bases: 8. The CDR3 sequence is 15 residues long.

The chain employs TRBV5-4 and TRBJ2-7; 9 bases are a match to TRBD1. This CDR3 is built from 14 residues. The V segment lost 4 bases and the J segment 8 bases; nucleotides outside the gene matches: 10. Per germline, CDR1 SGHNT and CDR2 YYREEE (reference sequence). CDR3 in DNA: TGTGCCAGCAGCCCTGGGGAGGGGACAGGGAAGCAGTACTTC. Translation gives CASSPGEGTGKQYF.

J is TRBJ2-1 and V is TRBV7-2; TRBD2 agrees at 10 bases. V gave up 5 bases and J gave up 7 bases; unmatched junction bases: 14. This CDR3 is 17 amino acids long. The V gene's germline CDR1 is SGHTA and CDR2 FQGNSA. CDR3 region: CASSTGGAGGRLNEQFF. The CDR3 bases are TGTGCCAGCAGCACGGGGGGAGCGGGGGGGCGCCTAAATGAGCAGTTCTTC.

CDR3 sequence: CASSLTSGTAIPLAKNIQYF. CDR3 nucleotide sequence: TGCGCCAGCAGCTTGACGAGTGGGACAGCCATACCTCTAGCCAAAAACATTCAGTACTTC. The chain carries TRBV5-1 and TRBJ2-4; 7 positions agree with TRBD1. This CDR3 spans 20 amino acids. The germline V gene encodes CDR1 SGHRS and CDR2 YFSETQ. The J segment lost 0 bases and the V segment lost 1 base, leaving 16 bases of the junction unmatched.

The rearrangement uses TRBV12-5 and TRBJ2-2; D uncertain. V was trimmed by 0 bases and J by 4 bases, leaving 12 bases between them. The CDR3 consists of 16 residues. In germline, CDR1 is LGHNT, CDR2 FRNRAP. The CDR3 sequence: CASGLVHQTGTGELFF. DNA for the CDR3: TGTGCTAGTGGTTTGGTACATCAGACGGGCACCGGGGAGCTGTTTTTT.

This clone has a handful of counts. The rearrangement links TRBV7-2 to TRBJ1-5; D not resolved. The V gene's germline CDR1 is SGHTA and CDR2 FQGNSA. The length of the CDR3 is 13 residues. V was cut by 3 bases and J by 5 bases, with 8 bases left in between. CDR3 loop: CASSLSFDQPQHF. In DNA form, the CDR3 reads TGTGCCAGCAGCTTGTCATTTGATCAGCCCCAGCATTTT.

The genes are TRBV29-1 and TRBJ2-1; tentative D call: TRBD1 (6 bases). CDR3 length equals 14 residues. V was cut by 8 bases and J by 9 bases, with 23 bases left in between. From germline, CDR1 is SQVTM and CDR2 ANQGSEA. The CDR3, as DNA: TGCAGCTCTTGGGGGCCACTAGGTGAGGGTGAGCAGTTCTTC. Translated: CSSWGPLGEGEQFF.

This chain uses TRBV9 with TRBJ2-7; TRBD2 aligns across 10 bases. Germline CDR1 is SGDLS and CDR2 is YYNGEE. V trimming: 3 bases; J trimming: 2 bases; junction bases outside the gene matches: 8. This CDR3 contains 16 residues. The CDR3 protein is CASSANAGTSAYEQYF. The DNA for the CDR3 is TGTGCCAGCAGCGCAAACGCCGGGACTAGCGCCTACGAGCAGTACTTC. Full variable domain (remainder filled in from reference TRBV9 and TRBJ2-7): DSGVTQTPKHLITATGQRVTLRCSPRSGDLSVYWYQQSLDQGLQFLIQYYNGEERAKGNILERFSAQQFPDLHSELNLSSLELGDSALYFCASSANAGTSAYEQYFGPGTRLTVT.

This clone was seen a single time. The CDR3 protein is CASSPGLNTEAFF. DNA of the CDR3: TGTGCCAGCAGCCCCGGGTTGAACACTGAAGCTTTCTTT. V gene TRBV7-6 combines with J gene TRBJ1-1; D not resolved. The V gene's germline CDR1 is SGHVS and CDR2 FNYEAQ. This CDR3 is 13 amino acids long. The V and J ends lost 5 bases and 0 bases respectively, with 7 bases between them. The whole variable domain, filled in from reference TRBV7-6 and TRBJ1-1, reads GAGVSQSPRYKVTKRGQDVALRCDPISGHVSLYWYRQALGQGPEFLTYFNYEAQQDKSGLPNDRFSAERPEGSISTLTIQRTEQRDSAMYRCASSPGLNTEAFFGQGTRLTVV.

The CDR3 here is CASRLGTGPVLNEKLFF. DNA of the CDR3: TGTGCCAGCAGACTCGGGACAGGGCCTGTTCTGAATGAAAAACTGTTTTTT. This sequence joins TRBV27 and TRBJ1-4; TRBD1 matches at 9 bases. The CDR3 runs to 17 residues. CDR1 is MNHEY, CDR2 SMNVEV, per germline (reference sequence). The junction had 13 bases not matched to a gene; V was cut back by 6 bases and J by 5 bases. The whole variable domain, remainder taken from reference TRBV27 and TRBJ1-4, is EAQVTQNPRYLITVTGKKLTVTCSQNMNHEYMSWYRQDPGLGLRQIYYSMNVEVTDKGDVPEGYKVSRKEKRNFPLILESPSPNQTSLYFCASRLGTGPVLNEKLFFGSGTQLSVL.

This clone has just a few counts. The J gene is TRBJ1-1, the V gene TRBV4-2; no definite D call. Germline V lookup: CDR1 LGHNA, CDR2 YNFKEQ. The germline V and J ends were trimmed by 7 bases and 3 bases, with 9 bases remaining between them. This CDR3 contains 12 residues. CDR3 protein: CASTGQDTEAFF. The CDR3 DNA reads TGTGCCAGCACCGGTCAGGACACTGAAGCTTTCTTT.